This T cell receptor (beta chain) is from a study of vaccination and CD4 T cells after COVID-19. For the study at large: Convalescent individuals numbered four females and six males, two being Hispanic. From HCoV-229E, HCoV-OC43, HCoV-NL63 and SARS-CoV-2, overlapping spike peptides were used to stimulate the cells.

This clonotype was found a few times. The antigen is not known. With the Oncomine TCR Beta short-read assay, DNA from cultured CD4+ T cells was sequenced. Via MiXCR, TCRdb re-called the PCR reads, giving one row per CDR3 protein. The sample has about 18,000 distinct CDR3 sequences, about 56% seen once; the top ten hold around a sixth. Specified treatment: roughly ten-day PBMC culture with coronavirus spike peptide pools or control peptides (ViraFEST assay). Days 3 and 7 saw half the medium swapped for fresh IL-2 medium. Germline CDR1 reads LNHDA; CDR2 reads SQIVND (reference sequence). Trimming cost V 9 bases and J 9 bases; bases outside gene matches: 5. This CDR3 is built from 12 residues.

The chain uses TRBV19 and TRBJ1-5; 10 nucleotides agree with TRBD1. This receptor was taken from a human donor who had recovered from COVID-19. This sample comprised CD4+ T cells from blood, cultured in vitro, obtained before SARS-CoV-2 vaccination. The CDR3 DNA sequence: TGTGCCAGCGGACAGGGGGTAGGGCCCCAGCATTTT. Its protein is CASGQGVGPQHF.